This passage covers 26 T cell receptor beta chains from one sample sequenced in a study of post-analysis software for immune sequencing data. Their antigens remain unidentified. Findings and caveats of the study: There were roughly five TRBV segments more frequent in patients than controls, and TRBV5-6, TRBV5-1 and TRBV20-1 were among them.

TCR beta libraries were prepared from cDNA with unique molecular identifiers. TCRdb re-called the PCR reads with MiXCR, one entry per CDR3 protein. Of 450,000 to 650,000 distinct CDR3 sequences listed, about 44% are singletons. The specimen was blood. These receptors were taken from a girl aged 10 to 17 with multiple sclerosis.

The chain uses TRBV29-1 and TRBJ1-2; 7 bases map to TRBD1. V dropped 3 bases and J dropped 7; count of bases not matched to a gene: 20. Germline loops: CDR1 SQVTM, CDR2 ANQGSEA. The CDR3 is made up of 17 amino acids. This CDR3 is CSVEDWGKRDRASGYTF. CDR3 coding DNA: TGCAGCGTTGAGGACTGGGGTAAAAGAGACAGGGCGAGTGGCTACACCTTC.

The V and J genes are TRBV21-1 and TRBJ2-7; the listed D gene, TRBD2, was not tested against the DNA. TRBV21-1 constitutes a pseudogene. This CDR3 is built from 17 residues. This chain's CDR3 is CASSTPNIWAGGYEQYF. DNA of the CDR3: TGTGCCAGCAGCACTCCAAATATATGGGCGGGAGGCTACGAGCAGTACTTC.

The genes are TRBV3-1 and TRBJ1-2; no firm D call. Germline V gives CDR1 LGHDT, CDR2 YNNKEL (reference sequence). V shed 0 bases and J shed 1 base, with 9 bases lying between them. CDR3 length equals 15 residues. Written as DNA, the CDR3 is TGTGCCAGCAGCCAAGATTTAGGAAGTAACTATGGCTACACCTTC. As protein: CASSQDLGSNYGYTF.

The rearrangement uses TRBV5-1 and TRBJ2-7, with TRBD2 matching 11 bases. The CDR3 contains 18 residues. J was trimmed by 4 bases and V by 2 bases; bases with no gene match: 14. From germline, CDR1 is SGHRS and CDR2 YFSETQ. The CDR3 spells CASSLLTQLAGVQYEQYF. As DNA, the CDR3 is TGCGCCAGCAGCTTACTAACGCAACTAGCGGGAGTTCAATACGAGCAGTACTTC.

CDR3 protein: CASSQAASVNNEQFF. CDR3 DNA sequence: TGCGCCAGCAGCCAAGCTGCTAGCGTAAACAATGAGCAGTTCTTC. The gene calls are TRBV4-1 and TRBJ2-1, with D perhaps TRBD2 (6 bases). Germline lookup yields CDR1 MGHRA and CDR2 YSYEKL. The CDR3 extends over 15 amino acids. The V gene lost 1 base and the J gene lost 5 bases, with 12 bases spanning the gap.

The rearrangement links TRBV6-6 to TRBJ2-1; 8 bases map to TRBD2. This CDR3 region has 14 residues. The junction had 6 bases not matched to a gene; V was cut back by 3 bases and J by 8 bases. Looked up from germline, CDR1 is MNHNY and CDR2 is SVGAGI (reference sequence). The CDR3 bases are TGTGCCAGCAGTTATGGCGGGAGGTTTGATGAGCAGTTCTTC. This gives the protein CASSYGGRFDEQFF.

In DNA, the CDR3 is TGTGCCAGCAGCCATGGACAGGTCTCTGGGGCCAACGTCCTGACTTTC. This translates into CASSHGQVSGANVLTF. The chain carries TRBV3-1 and TRBJ2-6, with 7 positions matching TRBD1. Germline V gives CDR1 LGHDT, CDR2 YNNKEL (reference sequence). V dropped 3 bases and J dropped 0; count of bases not matched to a gene: 2. The CDR3 contains 16 residues.

The chain recombines TRBV12-3 or TRBV12-4 with TRBJ2-4, with TRBD2 identical over 9 bases. The V gene end was trimmed by 5 bases and the J gene end by 4 bases; junction bases not matched to a gene: 9. This CDR3 is 16 amino acids long. DNA of the CDR3: TGTGCCAGCAGTCAAGGGGGACTAGCCCCGAAAAACATTCAGTACTTC. It specifies CASSQGGLAPKNIQYF.

V is TRBV12-3 or TRBV12-4 and J is TRBJ2-5; D call uncertain. CDR3 size: 14 residues. Trimming stripped 2 bases from V and 4 bases from J, with 11 bases between. CDR3 sequence (DNA): TGTGCCAGCAGTTTATTTCTTGGGCTAGAGACCCAGTACTTC. Protein sequence: CASSLFLGLETQYF.

In nucleotides, the CDR3 is TGTGCCAGCAGCTCCCTGTCAGGCGCAACTAATGAAAAACTGTTTTTT. This sequence encodes CASSSLSGATNEKLFF. The chain has TRBV5-5 and TRBJ1-4; D is unresolved. Germline values: CDR1 SGHKS, CDR2 YYEKEE (reference sequence). The CDR3 is 16 residues long. V was pared by 3 bases and J by 0 bases, with 12 bases between. Together with reference TRBV5-5 and TRBJ1-4, the CDR3 gives the full variable domain: DAGVTQSPTHLIKTRGQQVTLRCSPISGHKSVSWYQQVLGQGPQFIFQYYEKEERGRGNFPDRFSARQFPNYSSELNVNALLLGDSALYLCASSSLSGATNEKLFFGSGTQLSVL.

This chain connects TRBV7-8 to TRBJ1-5; the D gene is possibly TRBD1 (5 bases). The CDR3 extends over 15 amino acids. Per germline, CDR1 SGHVS and CDR2 FQNEAQ. Trimming took off 5 bases at V and 3 bases at J, with 14 bases between the two ends. The DNA of the CDR3 is TGTGCCAGCAGCCCCCCCGGGACCCACAATCAGCCCCAGCATTTT. It yields the protein CASSPPGTHNQPQHF.

Concerning this clonotype: Because it lacks the conserved phenylalanine or tryptophan at the end, this CDR3 is likely a read error. This rearrangement joins TRBV5-1 to TRBJ2-5; 9 nucleotides match TRBD1. Judging by the DNA end, TRBJ2-7 fits better; the J call may be wrong. The CDR3 is 14 residues long. CDR1 and CDR2 from the germline V gene are SGHRS and YFSETQ. CDR3 coding DNA: TGCGCCAGCAGGCAGCCGGGACAGGGCTACGAGCAGTACTGC. Its protein is CASRQPGQGYEQYC.

This rearrangement joins TRBV11-2 to TRBJ1-2; possible D gene TRBD1, 6 bases. CDR1 and CDR2 from the germline V gene are SGHAT and FQNNGV. This CDR3 has 14 residues. Trimming pared 4 bases from V and 7 bases from J, leaving 16 bases between. In DNA, the CDR3 is TGTGCCAGCAGCTCCGTTCAGGGGAAGGGTGGCTACACCTTC. It translates to CASSSVQGKGGYTF.

This sequence joins TRBV5-6 and TRBJ2-7; weak D call: TRBD2 (6 bases). The CDR3 totals 17 residues. Trimming removed 4 bases at V and 4 bases at J, with 24 bases between. Germline assignment: CDR1 SGHDT and CDR2 YYEEEE. CDR3 coding DNA: TGTGCCAGCAGCGCCAGGTTGGAAGCGGGCAATCTATACGAGCAGTACTTC. Translating it yields CASSARLEAGNLYEQYF.

The chain combines TRBV5-1 with TRBJ1-4; TRBD1 might be the D (5 bases). CDR3 size: 14 residues. Germline V gives CDR1 SGHRS, CDR2 YFSETQ. Trimming cost V 3 bases and J 2 bases, with 8 bases left between them. Here the CDR3 reads CASSYGATNEKLFF. CDR3 DNA: TGCGCCAGCAGCTACGGGGCGACTAATGAAAAACTGTTTTTT.

The chain combines TRBV9 with TRBJ2-5; 12 bases are shared with TRBD2. CDR1 and CDR2 (germline): SGDLS, YYNGEE. The CDR3 totals 17 residues. V lost 3 bases to trimming and J lost 0 bases; unmatched junction nucleotides: 6. For the CDR3, the DNA is TGTGCCAGCAGCGAGACTAGCGGGGGTGCGTACCAAGAGACCCAGTACTTC. Translation gives CASSETSGGAYQETQYF. The whole variable domain, remainder taken from reference TRBV9 and TRBJ2-5, is DSGVTQTPKHLITATGQRVTLRCSPRSGDLSVYWYQQSLDQGLQFLIQYYNGEERAKGNILERFSAQQFPDLHSELNLSSLELGDSALYFCASSETSGGAYQETQYFGPGTRLLVL.

CDR3 sequence reads: CASKAGTDTQYF. In DNA form, the CDR3 reads TGTGCCAGTAAGGCGGGCACAGATACGCAGTATTTT. V gene TRBV12-3 or TRBV12-4 combines with J gene TRBJ2-3; unclear D gene. The V and J ends lost 9 bases and 1 base respectively, with 8 bases between them. CDR3 length: 12 residues.

This clonotype was seen a handful of times. V gene TRBV6-5 combines with J gene TRBJ2-7; possibly TRBD1 for D (6 bases). This CDR3 comprises 13 residues. V dropped 5 bases and J dropped 6 bases, with 14 bases sitting between them. CDR1 is MNHEY and CDR2 is SVGAGI in the germline V gene. As DNA, the CDR3 is TGTGCCAGCAGTGAATCGTACAGGGCCGAGCAGTACTTC. This gives the protein CASSESYRAEQYF.

The rearrangement uses TRBV5-5 and TRBJ2-6; 11 bases map to TRBD2. The junction had 5 bases not matched to a gene; V was cut back by 0 bases and J by 0 bases. The length of the CDR3 is 19 residues. Germline V CDR1 and CDR2: SGHKS, YYEKEE (reference sequence). As DNA, the CDR3 is TGTGCCAGCAGCTTGGAGGGACTAGCGGCCCGCTCTGGGGCCAACGTCCTGACTTTC. Its translation: CASSLEGLAARSGANVLTF.

V and J are TRBV27 and TRBJ1-2; D unclear. The CDR3 extends over 16 amino acids. Trimming took off 3 bases at V and 0 bases at J, with 14 bases between the two ends. The germline CDR1 and CDR2 sequences are MNHEY and SMNVEV (reference sequence). CDR3 region: CASSLRAEKPNYGYTF. For the CDR3, the DNA is TGTGCCAGCAGTTTGAGGGCGGAAAAACCTAACTATGGCTACACCTTC.

CDR3 protein: CSETQDANEQFF. In DNA, the CDR3 is TGCAGCGAGACTCAAGACGCCAATGAGCAGTTCTTC. The chain links TRBV29-1 to TRBJ2-1; D gene ambiguous. Germline V gene lookup returns CDR1 SQVTM and CDR2 ANQGSEA. This CDR3 spans 12 amino acids. Trimming shortened V by 7 bases and J by 6 bases, and 13 bases separated the two germline ends.

There are a few counts of this clonotype. The chain links TRBV6-2 or TRBV6-3 to TRBJ2-1; a possible D gene is TRBD1 (6 bases). Trimming took off 7 bases at V and 6 bases at J, with 13 bases between the two ends. CDR1 MNHEY and CDR2 SVGEGT come from the germline V gene. This CDR3 has 13 amino acids. This chain's CDR3 is CASNLRTANEQFF. The DNA of the CDR3 is TGTGCCAGCAATCTAAGGACAGCCAATGAGCAGTTCTTC.

This clonotype has more than one count but fewer than ten. The J gene is TRBJ2-4, the V gene TRBV12-3 or TRBV12-4, with no clear D. V gave up 8 bases and J gave up 5 bases, with 10 bases separating them. The CDR3 is 12 amino acids. The CDR3 loop reads CASSGPENIQYF. CDR3 sequence (DNA): TGTGCCAGCTCGGGCCCCGAAAACATTCAGTACTTC.

This clonotype was found a few times. V and J are TRBV7-2 and TRBJ2-1; 9 positions agree with TRBD1. The junction had 1 base not matched to a gene; V was cut back by 5 bases and J by 5 bases. This CDR3 has 13 residues. Germline V lookup: CDR1 SGHTA, CDR2 FQGNSA. CDR3 DNA: TGTGCCAGCAGCCGGACAGGGGACAATGAGCAGTTCTTC. Its protein product is CASSRTGDNEQFF.

The sample holds a few counts of this clonotype. This CDR3 is CASSQDLAGTYERYF. The DNA of the CDR3 is TGTGCCAGCAGCCAAGACCTAGCGGGTACCTACGAGCGGTACTTC. The rearrangement joins TRBV3-1 to TRBJ2-5; 8 bases map to TRBD2. Germline loops: CDR1 LGHDT, CDR2 YNNKEL (reference sequence). V trimming: 0 bases; J trimming: 13 bases; junction bases outside the gene matches: 13. The CDR3 is made up of 15 amino acids.

This clonotype was observed a handful of times. J is TRBJ2-7 and V is TRBV11-3; possibly TRBD2 for D (6 bases). Trimming removed 5 bases at V and 0 bases at J, with 14 bases between. CDR3 length equals 15 residues. Germline CDR1 and CDR2: SGHNT and YENEEA. The CDR3 sequence: CASSIYSGPSYEQYF. In DNA form, the CDR3 reads TGTGCCAGCAGCATCTATAGCGGACCCTCCTACGAGCAGTACTTC.